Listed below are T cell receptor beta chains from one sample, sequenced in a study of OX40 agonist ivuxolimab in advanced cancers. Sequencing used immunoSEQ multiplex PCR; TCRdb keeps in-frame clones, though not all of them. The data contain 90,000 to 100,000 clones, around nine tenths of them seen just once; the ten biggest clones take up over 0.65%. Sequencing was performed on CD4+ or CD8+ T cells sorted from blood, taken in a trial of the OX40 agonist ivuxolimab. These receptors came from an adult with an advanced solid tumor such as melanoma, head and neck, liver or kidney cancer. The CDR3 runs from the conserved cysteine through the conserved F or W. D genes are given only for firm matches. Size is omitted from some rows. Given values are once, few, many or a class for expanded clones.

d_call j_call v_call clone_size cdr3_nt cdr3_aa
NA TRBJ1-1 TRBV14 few TGTGCCAGCAGCCAGAGTAGGAACACTGAAGCTTTCTTT CASSQSRNTEAFF
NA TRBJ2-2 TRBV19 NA TGTGCCAGTAACGGGGGATCCTGGGAGGAGCTGTTTTTT CASNGGSWEELFF
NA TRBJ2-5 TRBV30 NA TGTGCCTGGAGTGTGGTGGAGACCCAGTACTTC CAWSVVETQYF
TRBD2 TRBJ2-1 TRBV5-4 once TGTGCCAGCAGCTTGGTGGGGGGGTACAATGAGCAGTTCTTC CASSLVGGYNEQFF
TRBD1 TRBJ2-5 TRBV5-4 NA TGTGCCAGCAGCTTGGGGGGGACAGGGCAGTTCCAGTACTTC CASSLGGTGQFQYF
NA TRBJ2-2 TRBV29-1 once TGCAGCGTTGAGGGACTGCACACCGGGGAGCTGTTTTTT CSVEGLHTGELFF
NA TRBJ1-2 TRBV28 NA TGTGCCAGCAGTCTGCAGGGGAAAGGCTACACCTTC CASSLQGKGYTF
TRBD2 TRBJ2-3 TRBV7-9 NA TGTGCCAGCAGGGGACTAGCGGGAGGGCCTCTAAACACAGATACGCAGTATTTT CASRGLAGGPLNTDTQYF
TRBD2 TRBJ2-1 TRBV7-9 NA TGTGCCAGCAGCGGTAGCGGGAGGGGACAAACTTACAATGAGCAGTTCTTC CASSGSGRGQTYNEQFF
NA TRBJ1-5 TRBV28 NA TGTGCCAGCATAGGCGTAAAAAGCAATCAGCCCCAGCATTTT CASIGVKSNQPQHF
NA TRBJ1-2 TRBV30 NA TGTGCCTGGAGTCGTAGTCACTATGGCTACACCTTC CAWSRSHYGYTF
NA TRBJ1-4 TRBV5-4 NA TGTGCCAGCAGCCCCGACTTCGCAACTAATGAAAAACTGTTTTTT CASSPDFATNEKLFF
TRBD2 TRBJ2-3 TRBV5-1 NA TGCGCCAGCAAGCCTAGCGGGAACACAGATACGCAGTATTTT CASKPSGNTDTQYF
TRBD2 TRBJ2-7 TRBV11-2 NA TGTGCCAGCAGCCCTCGACTAGCGGGGTCCTACGAGCAGTACTTC CASSPRLAGSYEQYF
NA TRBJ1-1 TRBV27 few TGTGCCAGCAGGGCCGGAGGGACGAACACTGAAGCTTTCTTT CASRAGGTNTEAFF
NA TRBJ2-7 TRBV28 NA TGTGCCAGCAGTTCGGACGGGGGTACGTACGAGCAGTACTTC CASSSDGGTYEQYF
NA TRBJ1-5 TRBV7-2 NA TGTGCCAGCAGCTTAATTGGGCAAGGGAGCAATCAGCCCCAGCATTTT CASSLIGQGSNQPQHF
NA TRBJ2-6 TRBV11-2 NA TGTGCCAGCAGCTTAGCAGGGGCCAAGTCTGGGGCCAACGTCCTGACTTTC CASSLAGAKSGANVLTF
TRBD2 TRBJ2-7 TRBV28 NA TGTGCCAGCCAGAGCGGGGGGCCCTACGAGCAGTACTTC CASQSGGPYEQYF
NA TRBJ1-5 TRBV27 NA TGTGCCAGCAGCCCAATCTCGTTCTATAGCAATCAGCCCCAGCATTTT CASSPISFYSNQPQHF
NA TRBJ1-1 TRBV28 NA TGTGCCAGCAGTTCTCCGGGGAACACTGAAGCTTTCTTT CASSSPGNTEAFF
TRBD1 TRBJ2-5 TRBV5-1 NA TGCGCCAGCTACTCTCAGACAGGGCCCCAAGAGACCCAGTACTTC CASYSQTGPQETQYF
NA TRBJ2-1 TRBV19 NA TGTGCCAGTAGCCCCCGGACTAGTGGAAGACCAGGGGGGCAGTTCTTC CASSPRTSGRPGGQFF
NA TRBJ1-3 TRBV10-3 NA TGTGCCATCAGTTTAGCCCCCAGGGGCTCTGGAAACACCATATATTTT CAISLAPRGSGNTIYF
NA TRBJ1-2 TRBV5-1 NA TGCGCCAGCAGCCCCCTCCTTGGGCCAGCCTATGGCTACACCTTC CASSPLLGPAYGYTF
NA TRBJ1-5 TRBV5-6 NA TGTGCCAGCAGCTTACAGGGTTTTGAGGGGCCCCAGCATTTT CASSLQGFEGPQHF
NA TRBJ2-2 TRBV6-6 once TGTGCCAGCAGTTATTTACAGGGGGGGACCGGGGAGCTGTTTTTT CASSYLQGGTGELFF
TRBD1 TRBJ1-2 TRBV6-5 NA TGTGCCAGCATCCCCGGGACAGGGAATGGCTACACCTTC CASIPGTGNGYTF
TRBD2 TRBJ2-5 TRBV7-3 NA TGTGCCAGCAGCTATAGCGGGAGTGAGACCCAGTACTTC CASSYSGSETQYF
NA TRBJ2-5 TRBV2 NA TGTGCCAGCAGTGAAGGCTGGCGGGAGACCCAGTACTTC CASSEGWRETQYF